The T cell receptor beta chain described here comes from a study of cytomegalovirus exposure and HLA in healthy donors. At the time of sampling, donors were nominally healthy, though unrecorded immune exposures were likely. Looked up from germline, CDR1 is GTSNPN and CDR2 is SVGIG (reference sequence). This CDR3 is built from 12 residues. V shed 3 bases and J shed 5 bases, with 10 bases lying between them. PCR was performed using 60 Vbeta and 13 Jbeta primers. Assay used: immunoSEQ multiplex PCR; TCRdb lists only in-frame clones, some missing. Of 46,000 or so clones listed, less than 75% are singletons. This clone was found once.

The genes are TRBV30 and TRBJ1-1, with D unclear. Sequencing was performed on PBMCs. This clonotype was obtained from a man aged 55 to 70 in good health and CMV-seropositive. In nucleotides, the CDR3 is TGTGCCTGGAGCGCGGGAGGGACTGAAGCTTTCTTT. It codes for CAWSAGGTEAFF.